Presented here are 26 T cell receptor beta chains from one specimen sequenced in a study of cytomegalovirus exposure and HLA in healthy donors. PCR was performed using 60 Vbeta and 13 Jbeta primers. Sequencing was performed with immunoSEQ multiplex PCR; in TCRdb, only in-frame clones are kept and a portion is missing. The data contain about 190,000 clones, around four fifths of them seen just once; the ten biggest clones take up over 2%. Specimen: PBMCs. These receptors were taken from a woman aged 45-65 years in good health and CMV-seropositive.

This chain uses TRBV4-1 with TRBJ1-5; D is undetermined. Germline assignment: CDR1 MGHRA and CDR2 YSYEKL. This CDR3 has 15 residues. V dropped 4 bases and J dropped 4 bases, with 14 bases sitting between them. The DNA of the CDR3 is TGCGCCAGCAGCCGAGGGCCACTCATGAATCAGCCCCAGCATTTT. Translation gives CASSRGPLMNQPQHF.

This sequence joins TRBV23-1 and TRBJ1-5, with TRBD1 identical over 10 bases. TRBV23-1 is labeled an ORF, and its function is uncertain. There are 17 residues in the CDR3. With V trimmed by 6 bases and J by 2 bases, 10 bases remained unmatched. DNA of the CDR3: TGCGCCAGCAGAGGACAGGGGGGGACGGCGGGCAATCAGCCCCAGCATTTT. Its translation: CASRGQGGTAGNQPQHF.

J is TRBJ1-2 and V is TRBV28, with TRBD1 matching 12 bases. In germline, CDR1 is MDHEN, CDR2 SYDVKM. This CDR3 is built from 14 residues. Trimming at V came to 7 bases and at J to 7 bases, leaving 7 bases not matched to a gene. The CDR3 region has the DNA TGTGCCAGCACCGGGGACAGGGGGCTAAGTGGCTACACCTTC. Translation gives CASTGDRGLSGYTF.

This chain's CDR3 is CASSLQRGASQETQYF. CDR3 nucleotides: TGCGCCAGCAGCTTGCAGCGGGGGGCCTCACAAGAGACCCAGTACTTC. J is TRBJ2-5 and V is TRBV5-1; 9 bases align to TRBD2. The CDR3 extends over 16 amino acids. V was clipped by 1 base and J by 2 bases; unmatched bases: 6. The germline V gene encodes CDR1 SGHRS and CDR2 YFSETQ.

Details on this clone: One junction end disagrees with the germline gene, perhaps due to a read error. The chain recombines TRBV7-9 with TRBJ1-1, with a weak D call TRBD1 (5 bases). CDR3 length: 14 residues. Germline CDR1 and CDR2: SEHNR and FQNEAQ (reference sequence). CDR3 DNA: TGTTCCAGCAGCTTCCCCGGGGGTGGAAGGGAAGCTTTCTTT. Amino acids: CSSSFPGGGREAFF.

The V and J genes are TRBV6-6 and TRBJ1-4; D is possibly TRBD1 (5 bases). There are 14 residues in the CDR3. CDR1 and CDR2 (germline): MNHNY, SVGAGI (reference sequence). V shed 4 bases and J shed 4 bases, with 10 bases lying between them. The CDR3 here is CASSSPGINEKLFF. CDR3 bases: TGTGCCAGCAGTTCGCCAGGGATTAATGAAAAACTGTTTTTT.

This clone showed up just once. CDR3 in amino acids: CASSLGTGQGQPQHF. The CDR3 DNA is TGTGCCAGCAGCCTAGGGACAGGGCAAGGTCAGCCCCAGCATTTT. The chain has TRBV9 and TRBJ1-5; 9 nucleotides line up with TRBD1. CDR3 length: 15 residues. V lost 4 bases, J lost 6 bases, and 8 bases stayed unmatched. Germline CDR1 and CDR2: SGDLS and YYNGEE.

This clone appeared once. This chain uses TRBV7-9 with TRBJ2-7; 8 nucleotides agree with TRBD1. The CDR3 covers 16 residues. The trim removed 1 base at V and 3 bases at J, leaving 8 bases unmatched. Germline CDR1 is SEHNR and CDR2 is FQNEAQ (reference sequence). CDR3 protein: CASSLDLTGDLYEQYF. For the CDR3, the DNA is TGTGCCAGCAGCTTAGATTTGACAGGGGATCTCTACGAGCAGTACTTC.

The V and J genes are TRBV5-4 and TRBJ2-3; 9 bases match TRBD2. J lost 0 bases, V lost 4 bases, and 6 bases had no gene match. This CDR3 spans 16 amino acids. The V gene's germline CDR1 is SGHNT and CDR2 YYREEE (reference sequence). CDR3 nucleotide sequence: TGTGCCAGCAGCCCGGGGACTAGCAGAAGCACAGATACGCAGTATTTT. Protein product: CASSPGTSRSTDTQYF. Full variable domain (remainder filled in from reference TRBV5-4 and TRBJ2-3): ETGVTQSPTHLIKTRGQQVTLRCSSQSGHNTVSWYQQALGQGPQFIFQYYREEENGRGNFPPRFSGLQFPNYSSELNVNALELDDSALYLCASSPGTSRSTDTQYFGPGTRLTVL.

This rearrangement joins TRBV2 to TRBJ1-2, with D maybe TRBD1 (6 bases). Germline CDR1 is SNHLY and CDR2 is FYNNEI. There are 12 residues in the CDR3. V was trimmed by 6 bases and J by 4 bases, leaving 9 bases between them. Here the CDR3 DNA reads TGTGCCAGCAGCGTGGGGGCCTATGGCTACACCTTC. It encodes CASSVGAYGYTF.

CDR3 protein: CASSLDGPAGGRRQYF. In DNA, the CDR3 is TGCGCCAGCAGCTTGGATGGGCCAGCGGGGGGGCGGCGGCAGTACTTC. J is TRBJ2-7 and V is TRBV5-1, with 10 bases lining up with TRBD2. With V trimmed by 0 bases and J by 9 bases, 12 bases remained unmatched. This CDR3 contains 16 residues. Per the germline V gene, CDR1 is SGHRS and CDR2 is YFSETQ.

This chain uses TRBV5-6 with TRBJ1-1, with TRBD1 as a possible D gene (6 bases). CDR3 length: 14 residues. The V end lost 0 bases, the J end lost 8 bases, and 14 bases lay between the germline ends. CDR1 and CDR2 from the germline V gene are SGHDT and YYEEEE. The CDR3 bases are TGTGCCAGCAGCTTGGCCAGCAGGGGTGTGGAAGCTTTCTTT. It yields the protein CASSLASRGVEAFF. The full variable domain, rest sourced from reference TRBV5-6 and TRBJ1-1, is DAGVTQSPTHLIKTRGQQVTLRCSPKSGHDTVSWYQQALGQGPQFIFQYYEEEERQRGNFPDRFSGHQFPNYSSELNVNALLLGDSALYLCASSLASRGVEAFFGQGTRLTVV.

In DNA form, the CDR3 reads TGTGCCAGCAGCTTACAGACAGGGTTGGTCTACGAGCAGTACTTC. Translated: CASSLQTGLVYEQYF. The chain joins TRBV7-8 to TRBJ2-7; 7 bases line up with TRBD1. V shed 2 bases and J 3 bases; nucleotides not matched to a gene: 7. Per germline, CDR1 SGHVS and CDR2 FQNEAQ. CDR3 length: 15 residues.

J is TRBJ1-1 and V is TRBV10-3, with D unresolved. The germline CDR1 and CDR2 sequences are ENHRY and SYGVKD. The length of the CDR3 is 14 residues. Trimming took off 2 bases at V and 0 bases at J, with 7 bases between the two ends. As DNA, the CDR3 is TGTGCCATCAGTGAGACCACACTGAACACTGAAGCTTTCTTT. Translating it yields CAISETTLNTEAFF.

The CDR3 nucleotides are TGTGCCAGCAGCCAAGACCCCACAGGGTGGGGGAACACTGAAGCTTTCTTT. Residues: CASSQDPTGWGNTEAFF. The rearrangement uses TRBV4-2 and TRBJ1-1, with D tentatively TRBD1 (6 bases). CDR1 is LGHNA and CDR2 is YNFKEQ in the germline V gene. V gave up 0 bases and J gave up 1 base, with 15 bases separating them. This CDR3 is 17 amino acids long.

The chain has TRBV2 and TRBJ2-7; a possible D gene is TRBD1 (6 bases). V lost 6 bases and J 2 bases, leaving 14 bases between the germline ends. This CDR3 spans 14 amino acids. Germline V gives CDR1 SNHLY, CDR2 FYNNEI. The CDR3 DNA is TGTGCCAGCAGGCGGACAGTTACCACCTACGAGCAGTACTTC. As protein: CASRRTVTTYEQYF.

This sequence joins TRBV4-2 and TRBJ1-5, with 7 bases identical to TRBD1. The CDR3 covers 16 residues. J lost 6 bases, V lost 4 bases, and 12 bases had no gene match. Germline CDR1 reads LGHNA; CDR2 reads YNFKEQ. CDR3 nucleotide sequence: TGTGCCAGCAGCCGCACTGAGGGGGCAAGAGGTCAGCCCCAGCATTTT. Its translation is CASSRTEGARGQPQHF.

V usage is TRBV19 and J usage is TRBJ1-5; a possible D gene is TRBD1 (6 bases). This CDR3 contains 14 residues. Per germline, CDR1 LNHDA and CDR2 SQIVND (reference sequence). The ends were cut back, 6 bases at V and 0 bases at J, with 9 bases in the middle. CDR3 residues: CASRPGHSNQPQHF. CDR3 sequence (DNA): TGTGCCAGTAGGCCGGGACATAGCAATCAGCCCCAGCATTTT.

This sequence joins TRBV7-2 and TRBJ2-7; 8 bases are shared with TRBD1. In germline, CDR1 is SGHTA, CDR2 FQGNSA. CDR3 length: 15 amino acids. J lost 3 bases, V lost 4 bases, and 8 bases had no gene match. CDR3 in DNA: TGTGCCAGCAGCTCGGGGGACAGGCGTATCTACGAGCAGTACTTC. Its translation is CASSSGDRRIYEQYF. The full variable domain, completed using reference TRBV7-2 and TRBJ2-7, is GAGVSQSPSNKVTEKGKDVELRCDPISGHTALYWYRQSLGQGLEFLIYFQGNSAPDKSGLPSDRFSAERTGGSVSTLTIQRTQQEDSAVYLCASSSGDRRIYEQYFGPGTRLTVT.

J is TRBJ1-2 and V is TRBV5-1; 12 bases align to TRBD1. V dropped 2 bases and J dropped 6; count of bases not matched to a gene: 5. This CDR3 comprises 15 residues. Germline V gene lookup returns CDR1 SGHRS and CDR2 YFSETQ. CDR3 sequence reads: CASSLTGTGGNGYTF. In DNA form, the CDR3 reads TGCGCCAGCAGCTTAACCGGGACAGGGGGCAATGGCTACACCTTC.

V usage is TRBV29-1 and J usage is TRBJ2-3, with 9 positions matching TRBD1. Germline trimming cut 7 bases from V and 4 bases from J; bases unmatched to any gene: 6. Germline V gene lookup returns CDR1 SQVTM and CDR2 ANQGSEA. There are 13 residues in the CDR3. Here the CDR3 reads CSASGTGSDTQYF. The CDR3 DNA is TGCAGCGCATCCGGGACAGGGTCAGATACGCAGTATTTT.

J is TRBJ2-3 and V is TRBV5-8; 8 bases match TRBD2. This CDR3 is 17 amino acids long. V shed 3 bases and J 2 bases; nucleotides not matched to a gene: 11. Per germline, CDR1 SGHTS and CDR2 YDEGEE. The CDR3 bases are TGTGCCAGCAGCTCAATTTCAGCGGGGGCTCTCACAGATACGCAGTATTTT. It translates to CASSSISAGALTDTQYF.

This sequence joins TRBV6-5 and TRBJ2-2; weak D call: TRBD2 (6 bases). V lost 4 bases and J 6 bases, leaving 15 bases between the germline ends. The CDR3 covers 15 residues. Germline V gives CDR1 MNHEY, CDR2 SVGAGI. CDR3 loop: CASSLDGTGAGELFF. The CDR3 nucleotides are TGTGCCAGCAGTTTAGACGGGACTGGGGCCGGGGAGCTGTTTTTT.

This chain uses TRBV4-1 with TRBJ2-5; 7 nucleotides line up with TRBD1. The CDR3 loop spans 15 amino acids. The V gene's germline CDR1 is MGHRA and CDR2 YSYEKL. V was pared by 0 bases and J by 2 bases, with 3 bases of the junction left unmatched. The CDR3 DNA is TGCGCCAGCAGCCAAGATCCGACAGGGCAAGAGACCCAGTACTTC. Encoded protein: CASSQDPTGQETQYF.

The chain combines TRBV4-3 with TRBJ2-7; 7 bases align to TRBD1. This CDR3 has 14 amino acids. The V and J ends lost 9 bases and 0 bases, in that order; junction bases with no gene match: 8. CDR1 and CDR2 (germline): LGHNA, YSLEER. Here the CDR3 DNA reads TGCGCCAGTTCAGGACAGGCGAGCTCCTACGAGCAGTACTTC. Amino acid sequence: CASSGQASSYEQYF.

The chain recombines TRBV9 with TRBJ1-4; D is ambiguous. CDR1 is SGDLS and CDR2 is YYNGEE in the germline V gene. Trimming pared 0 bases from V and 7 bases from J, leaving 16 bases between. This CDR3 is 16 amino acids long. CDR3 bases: TGTGCCAGCAGCGTAGCTGAGGGTCGGAAGAGTGAAAAACTGTTTTTT. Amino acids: CASSVAEGRKSEKLFF.